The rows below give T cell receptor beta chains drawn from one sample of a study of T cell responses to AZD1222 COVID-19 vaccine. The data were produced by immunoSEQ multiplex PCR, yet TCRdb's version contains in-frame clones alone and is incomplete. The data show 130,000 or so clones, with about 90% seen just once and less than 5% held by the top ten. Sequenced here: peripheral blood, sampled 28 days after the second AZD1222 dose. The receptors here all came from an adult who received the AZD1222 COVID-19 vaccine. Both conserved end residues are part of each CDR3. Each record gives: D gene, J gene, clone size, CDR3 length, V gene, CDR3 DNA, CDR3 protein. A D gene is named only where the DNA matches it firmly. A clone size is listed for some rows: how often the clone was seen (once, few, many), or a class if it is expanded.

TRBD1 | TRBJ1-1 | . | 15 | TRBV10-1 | TGCGCCAGCAGTGGGGACAGGGGATATTGGACTGAAGCTTTCTTT | CASSGDRGYWTEAFF
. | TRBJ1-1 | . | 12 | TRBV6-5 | TGTGCCAGCAGCTCCAGAGTCACTGAAGCTTTCTTT | CASSSRVTEAFF
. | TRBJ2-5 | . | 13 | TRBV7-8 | TGTGCCAGCTGGTGGGAGAATGAAGAGACCCAGTACTTC | CASWWENEETQYF
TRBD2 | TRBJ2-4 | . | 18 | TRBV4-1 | TGCGCCAGCAGCCAAGGGCTGGCGGGAGGGCTCTCCAAAAACATTCAGTACTTC | CASSQGLAGGLSKNIQYF
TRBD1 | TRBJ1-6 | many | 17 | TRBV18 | TGTGCCAGCTCACCTTTGACTCCAGGGGGCAGAATGGCACCCCTCCACTTT | CASSPLTPGGRMAPLHF
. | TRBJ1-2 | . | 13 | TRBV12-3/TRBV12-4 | TGTGCCAGCAGTACTGGGGTTTACTATGGCTACACCTTC | CASSTGVYYGYTF
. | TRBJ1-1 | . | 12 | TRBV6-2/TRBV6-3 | TGTGCCAGCAGCCCCTTAATGGGGCAAGCTTTCTTT | CASSPLMGQAFF
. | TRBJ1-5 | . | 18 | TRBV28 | TGTGCCAGCAGTTTTGATGCGGCCAGGAGGGACTTCGGTCAGCCCCAGCATTTT | CASSFDAARRDFGQPQHF
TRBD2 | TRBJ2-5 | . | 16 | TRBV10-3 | TGTGCCATCAGTGAGTCCCCGGGAGCGGGAGTAGAGACCCAGTACTTC | CAISESPGAGVETQYF
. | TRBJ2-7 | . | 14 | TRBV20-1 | TGCAGTGCTAGTTATGGGGGCTCCTCCTACGAGCAGTACTTC | CSASYGGSSYEQYF
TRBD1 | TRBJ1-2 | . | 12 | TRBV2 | TGTGCCAGCAGTGACGACAGGGCTGGCTACACCTTC | CASSDDRAGYTF
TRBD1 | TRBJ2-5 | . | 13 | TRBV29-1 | TGCAGCGTTAAACCGACAGGGGGCGAGACCCAGTACTTC | CSVKPTGGETQYF
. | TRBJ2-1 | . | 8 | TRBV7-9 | TGTGCCAGCAGCTCCCACCTCTTC | CASSSHLF
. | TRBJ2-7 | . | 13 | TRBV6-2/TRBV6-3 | TGTGCCAGCAGTTACGGCCACTCCTACGAGCAGTACTTC | CASSYGHSYEQYF
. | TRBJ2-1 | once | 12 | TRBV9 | TGTGCCAGCAGCCCTCAGGGGCCTGAGCAGTTCTTC | CASSPQGPEQFF
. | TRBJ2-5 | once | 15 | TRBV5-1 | TGCGCCAGCAGGGATTACGGGGGGCCCCAAGAGACCCAGTACTTC | CASRDYGGPQETQYF
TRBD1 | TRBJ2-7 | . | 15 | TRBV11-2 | TGTGCCAGCAGACGACCGGGACAGGGTTCCTACGAGCAGTACTTC | CASRRPGQGSYEQYF
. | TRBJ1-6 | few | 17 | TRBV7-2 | TGTGCCAGCAGCTCACGGTCGTGGGGATCAGGGAATTCACCCCTCCACTTT | CASSSRSWGSGNSPLHF
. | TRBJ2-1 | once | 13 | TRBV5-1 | TGCGCCAGCACCCGTACAGGTGGCCATGAGCAGTTCTTC | CASTRTGGHEQFF
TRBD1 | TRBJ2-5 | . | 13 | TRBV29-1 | TGCAGCGTTGGGGACAGGGGTTTAGAGACCCAGTACTTC | CSVGDRGLETQYF
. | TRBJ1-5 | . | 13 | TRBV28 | TGTGCCAGCAGGTCTGGGGGCAATCAGCCCCAGCATTTT | CASRSGGNQPQHF
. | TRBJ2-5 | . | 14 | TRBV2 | TGTGCCAGCAATCGGAACAGGGTCCAAGAGACCCAGTACTTC | CASNRNRVQETQYF
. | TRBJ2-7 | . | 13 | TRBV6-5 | TGTGCCAGCAGTCCCAGCCATCACTACGAGCAGTACTTC | CASSPSHHYEQYF
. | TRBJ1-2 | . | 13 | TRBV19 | TGTGCCAGTAGTGCCGGAAGGGACTATGGCTACACCTTC | CASSAGRDYGYTF
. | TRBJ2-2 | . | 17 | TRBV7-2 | TGTGCCAGCAGCTTAGGACGGGGGCTAGGTGGTACCGGGGAGCTGTTTTTT | CASSLGRGLGGTGELFF
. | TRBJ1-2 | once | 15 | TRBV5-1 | TGCGCCAGCAGCTTGGCCGCAGGGTTGGGCTATGGCTACACCTTC | CASSLAAGLGYGYTF
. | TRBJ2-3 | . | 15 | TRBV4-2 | TGTGCCAGCAGCCAGGGTAGAGGGCTGACAGATACGCAGTATTTT | CASSQGRGLTDTQYF
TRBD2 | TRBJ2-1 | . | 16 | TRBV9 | TGTGCCAGCAGCGGACTTAGCGGGACCACCTACAATGAGCAGTTCTTC | CASSGLSGTTYNEQFF
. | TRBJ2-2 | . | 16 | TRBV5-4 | TGTGCCAGCAGATCCGGACACCCCGCCAACACCGGGGAGCTGTTTTTT | CASRSGHPANTGELFF
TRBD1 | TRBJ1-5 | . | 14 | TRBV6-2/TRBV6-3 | TGTGCCAGCAGATACAGGGGAGAGATTCAGCCCCAGCATTTT | CASRYRGEIQPQHF
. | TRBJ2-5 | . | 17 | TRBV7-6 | TGTGCCAGCAGCTTAGGGACGACGGATAGGGGACGGGGGACCCAGTACTTC | CASSLGTTDRGRGTQYF
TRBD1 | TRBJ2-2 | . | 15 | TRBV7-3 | TGTGCCAGCAGCTCCCGACAGGGGAGCGTCGGGGAGCTGTTTTTT | CASSSRQGSVGELFF
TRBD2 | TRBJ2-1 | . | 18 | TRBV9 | TGTGCCAGCAGCGCCCCGGTTGGGGGAGGGATTACTTACAATGAGCAGTTCTTC | CASSAPVGGGITYNEQFF
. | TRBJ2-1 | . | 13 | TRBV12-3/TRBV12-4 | TGTGCCAGCAGTCCGGGGACATGGGATGAGCAGTTCTTC | CASSPGTWDEQFF
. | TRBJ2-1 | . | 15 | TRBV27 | TGTGCCAGCAGTCCCTCCGGGGGCAGGTACAATGAGCAGTTCTTC | CASSPSGGRYNEQFF
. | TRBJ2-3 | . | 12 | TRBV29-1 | TGCAGCGTTGGAAGGAACCCAGGAGGGCAGTATTTT | CSVGRNPGGQYF
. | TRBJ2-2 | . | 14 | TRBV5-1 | TGCGCCAGCGGGCAGCCGGGCGGCACCGGGGAGCTGTTTTTT | CASGQPGGTGELFF
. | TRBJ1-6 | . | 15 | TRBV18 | TGTGCCACAAGTCTTTCCGGGACCGTAAATTCACCCCTCCACTTT | CATSLSGTVNSPLHF
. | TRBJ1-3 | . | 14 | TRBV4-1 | TGCGCCAGCAGCCAAGGTGAAGGGGGGTACACCATATATTTT | CASSQGEGGYTIYF
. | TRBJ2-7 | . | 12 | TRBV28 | TGTGCCAGCAGCTTGGACAGATTCGAGCAGTACTTC | CASSLDRFEQYF
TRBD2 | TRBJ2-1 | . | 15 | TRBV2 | TGTGCCAGCAGTGAAGTAGCGGGAGGTTCCAATGAGCAGTTCTTC | CASSEVAGGSNEQFF
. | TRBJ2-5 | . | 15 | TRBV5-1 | TGCGCCAGCAGACTTTTAGGGGGGTCCCAAGAGACCCAGTACTTC | CASRLLGGSQETQYF
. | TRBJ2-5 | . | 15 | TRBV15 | TGTGCCACCAGCAGAGGAATGGGGGCACAAGAGACCCAGTACTTC | CATSRGMGAQETQYF
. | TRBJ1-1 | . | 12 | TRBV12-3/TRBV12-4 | TGTGCCAGCAGTTCCACGGGGGCTGAAGCTTTCTTT | CASSSTGAEAFF
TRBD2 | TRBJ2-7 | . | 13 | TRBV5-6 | TGTGCCAGCAGCGGGACTATCGCCTACGAGCAGTACTTC | CASSGTIAYEQYF